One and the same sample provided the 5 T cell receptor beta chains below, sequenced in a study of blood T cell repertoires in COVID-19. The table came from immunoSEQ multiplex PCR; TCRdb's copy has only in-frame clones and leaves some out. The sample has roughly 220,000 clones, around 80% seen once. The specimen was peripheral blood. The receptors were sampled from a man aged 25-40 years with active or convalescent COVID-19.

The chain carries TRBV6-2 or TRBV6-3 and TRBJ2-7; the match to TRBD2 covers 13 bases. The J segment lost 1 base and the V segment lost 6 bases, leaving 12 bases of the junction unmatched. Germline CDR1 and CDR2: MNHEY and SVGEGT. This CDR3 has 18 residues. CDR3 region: CASSQTSGRKPYSYEQYF. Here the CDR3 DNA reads TGTGCCAGCAGCCAGACTAGCGGGAGGAAACCTTATTCCTACGAGCAGTACTTC.

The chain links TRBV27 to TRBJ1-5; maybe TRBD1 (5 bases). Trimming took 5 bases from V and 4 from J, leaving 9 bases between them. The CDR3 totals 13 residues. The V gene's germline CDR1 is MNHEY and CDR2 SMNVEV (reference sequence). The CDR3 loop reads CASSRGGNQPQHF. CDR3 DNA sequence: TGTGCCAGCAGTCGGGGGGGTAATCAGCCCCAGCATTTT.

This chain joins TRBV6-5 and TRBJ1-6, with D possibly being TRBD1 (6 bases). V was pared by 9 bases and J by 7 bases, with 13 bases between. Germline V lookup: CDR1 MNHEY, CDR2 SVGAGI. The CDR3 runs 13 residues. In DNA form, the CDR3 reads TGTGCCAGTTCCCGGGACAAGAATTCACCCCTCCACTTT. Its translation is CASSRDKNSPLHF.

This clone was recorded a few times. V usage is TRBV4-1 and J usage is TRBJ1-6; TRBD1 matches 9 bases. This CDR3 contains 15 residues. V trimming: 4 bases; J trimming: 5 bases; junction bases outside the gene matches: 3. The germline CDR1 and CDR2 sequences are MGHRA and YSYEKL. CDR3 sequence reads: CASSPGQGNNSPLHF. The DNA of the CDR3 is TGCGCCAGCAGCCCCGGACAGGGGAATAATTCACCCCTCCACTTT.

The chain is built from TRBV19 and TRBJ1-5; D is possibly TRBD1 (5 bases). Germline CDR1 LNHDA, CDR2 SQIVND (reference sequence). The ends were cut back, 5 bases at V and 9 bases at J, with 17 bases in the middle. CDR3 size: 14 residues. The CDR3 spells CASSPGAFGGPQHF. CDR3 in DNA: TGTGCCAGTAGTCCGGGAGCCTTCGGGGGGCCCCAGCATTTT.